This T cell receptor (beta chain) is drawn from a study of blood T cell repertoires in COVID-19. Overall study context: Some COVID-19 samples were acute and others convalescent; all came from the United States, Italy and Spain. PBMCs, B-cell-depleted T cells, or T cells provided the cDNA or gDNA that made up the material.

Patients at the Seattle site were enrolled during active infection and followed longitudinally. Original handling: Reference gene primer amplification yielded estimated nucleated cell counts. Method: immunoSEQ multiplex PCR; TCRdb's copy keeps in-frame clones and lacks some. From that table come the V and J calls and clone size; the DNA was used to work out D and trimming. Among hundreds of thousands of clones listed, 88% were seen once. CDR1 and CDR2 from the germline V gene are SGDLS and YYNGEE. Trimming cost V 4 bases and J 0 bases, with 13 bases left between them. This CDR3 has 15 amino acids. The TCR sequence derives from a woman aged 50 to 60 with COVID-19, enrolled during active disease. The material sequenced was peripheral blood. The chain links TRBV9 to TRBJ1-1; D is perhaps TRBD1 (5 bases). This CDR3 is CASSPRQTLNTEAFF. DNA of the CDR3: TGTGCCAGCAGCCCGCGACAGACCCTGAACACTGAAGCTTTCTTT.